This T cell receptor beta chain was recovered during a study of cytomegalovirus exposure and HLA in healthy donors. Study-wide findings and caveats: The authors later linked a missense DCLRE1C variant to TCR beta V- and J-gene trimming.

As to this clone: Its antigen is currently unknown.

With 60 Vbeta and 13 Jbeta primers, the PCR was carried out. Only in-frame clones appear in the TCRdb table, and some are missing; sequencing was by immunoSEQ multiplex PCR. The table includes about 160,000 clones, more than 70% detected once. The CDR3 has 16 amino acids. The germline CDR1 and CDR2 sequences are LNHDA and SQIVND (reference sequence). Losses at the gene ends were 7 bases for V and 4 bases for J; bases not matched to a gene: 12. The source material was PBMCs. The rearrangement uses TRBV19 and TRBJ2-5; TRBD2 aligns across 10 bases. This TCR was recovered from a male donor in good health and CMV-seropositive. The CDR3 DNA reads TGTGCCAGTAATCATCCTAGCGGGAGTCGGAGAGAGACCCAGTACTTC. Protein: CASNHPSGSRRETQYF. Based on the CDR3 plus reference TRBV19 and TRBJ2-5, the full variable domain is DGGITQSPKYLFRKEGQNVTLSCEQNLNHDAMYWYRQDPGQGLRLIYYSQIVNDFQKGDIAEGYSVSREKKESFPLTVTSAQKNPTAFYLCASNHPSGSRRETQYFGPGTRLLVL.